The clone carrying this TCR beta chain was picked up many times. Its specificity is unknown. The CDR3 runs 14 residues. V was trimmed by 3 bases and J by 5 bases, leaving 8 bases between them. Per the germline V gene, CDR1 is SGHVS and CDR2 is FQNEAQ. Amplification targeted TCR beta CDR3 regions from RNA transcripts. HTBI primers were employed in a first-round RT-PCR of the TCR CDR3. TCRdb reprocessed the multiplex PCR reads with MiXCR, giving one entry per CDR3 protein. Counted here are some 510,000 distinct CDR3 sequences, about a fifth occurring once; the ten biggest clones make up about 26%. Diagnosis rested on symptoms, serum thyroxine and TRAb, thyroid ultrasound, and orbital computed tomography. This sample was taken from a study of T cells in Graves' hyperthyroidism and ophthalmopathy. The study, taken as a whole, reports: Researchers found most expanded thyroid clonotypes above 0.001 in blood as well.

This clonotype was obtained from a man younger than 35 with Graves' hyperthyroidism. This chain uses TRBV7-8 with TRBJ1-6; possibly TRBD1 for D (6 bases). Sample: blood. The CDR3 sequence is CASSFQGNNSPLHF. CDR3 sequence (DNA): TGTGCCAGCAGCTTTCAGGGGAATAATTCACCCCTCCACTTT. The full variable domain, with the rest looked up from reference TRBV7-8 and TRBJ1-6, is GAGVSQSPRYKVAKRGQDVALRCDPISGHVSLFWYQQALGQGPEFLTYFQNEAQLDKSGLPSDRFFAERPEGSVSTLKIQRTQQEDSAVYLCASSFQGNNSPLHFGNGTRLTVT.